The TCR beta chain under discussion was sequenced for a study of control samples from healthy donors and cancer patients. Clones were read by immunoSEQ multiplex PCR, and TCRdb kept only the in-frame ones, dropping some. The table includes about 60,000 clones, 90% to 96% detected once. CDR3 length equals 15 residues. The chain carries TRBV21-1 and TRBJ1-1; no DNA check was done on the table's D call, TRBD1. TRBV21-1 is recorded as a pseudogene. This TCR derives from a woman in her late teens or twenties in good health. Sequenced sample: blood. CDR3 bases: TGTGCCAGCAGCAACTTGAACCAGTGGAACACTGAAGCTTTCTTT. Translating gives CASSNLNQWNTEAFF.